The 27 T cell receptor beta chains listed next were all sequenced from one sample in a study of ipilimumab plus nivolumab after autologous stem cell transplantation. Repertoires were generated with immunoSEQ multiplex PCR, while TCRdb's copy carries only in-frame clones and drops some. The sample has 43,000 or so clones; 70% to 90% are singletons. The sequencing here drew on PBMCs, taken in a trial of ipilimumab plus nivolumab as post-transplant consolidation. The receptors shown here come from a male donor with multiple myeloma.

This clone appeared a few times. The CDR3 loop is CASSPRQGAYNEQFF. The CDR3 DNA follows: TGTGCCAGCAGTCCCAGACAGGGGGCCTACAATGAGCAGTTCTTC. The chain couples TRBV27 to TRBJ2-1; TRBD1 aligns across 9 bases. The germline V gene has CDR1 MNHEY and CDR2 SMNVEV (reference sequence). The junction had 4 bases not matched to a gene; V was cut back by 5 bases and J by 2 bases. CDR3 length equals 15 residues.

J is TRBJ2-2 and V is TRBV7-8, with 16 bases aligning to TRBD2. Unmatched junction bases numbered 7, after V lost 5 bases and J lost 4 bases. The germline V gene has CDR1 SGHVS and CDR2 FQNEAQ. This CDR3 is built from 18 residues. The CDR3 bases are TGTGCCAGCAGCCCCGGGGGGACTAGCGGGAGGGTCACCGGGGAGCTGTTTTTT. Translating it yields CASSPGGTSGRVTGELFF.

The chain recombines TRBV10-3 with TRBJ1-1; possible D gene TRBD1, 5 bases. The CDR3 is 12 amino acids. CDR1 is ENHRY, CDR2 SYGVKD, per germline. V lost 5 bases and J 4 bases, leaving 8 bases between the germline ends. CDR3 amino acids: CAISQGVTEAFF. The CDR3 DNA sequence: TGTGCCATCAGTCAGGGTGTCACTGAAGCTTTCTTT.

The V gene is TRBV9, the J gene TRBJ1-2, with TRBD1 identical over 9 bases. From germline, CDR1 is SGDLS and CDR2 YYNGEE. The CDR3 is made up of 15 amino acids. The V and J ends lost 4 bases and 8 bases, in that order; junction bases with no gene match: 12. CDR3 nucleotide sequence: TGTGCCAGCAGCTCAGGGGACAGGGCGATTCGGGGCTACACCTTC. Translation: CASSSGDRAIRGYTF.

The gene calls are TRBV6-1 and TRBJ1-2; TRBD1 matches at 8 bases. The V segment lost 5 bases and the J segment 4 bases; nucleotides outside the gene matches: 3. There are 13 residues in the CDR3. Germline loops: CDR1 MNHNS, CDR2 SASEGT. This chain's CDR3 is CASSSQGGYGYTF. DNA for the CDR3: TGTGCCAGCAGTTCACAGGGGGGCTATGGCTACACCTTC.

The rearrangement joins TRBV5-1 to TRBJ2-5; no clear D. Per the germline V gene, CDR1 is SGHRS and CDR2 is YFSETQ. Deletions cut 5 bases from V and 2 bases from J, with 7 bases between. The CDR3 contains 12 residues. The CDR3 here is CASRRPQETQYF. The CDR3 DNA reads as TGCGCCAGCAGAAGACCTCAAGAGACCCAGTACTTC.

This chain uses TRBV27 with TRBJ2-5, with D perhaps matching TRBD1 or TRBD2 (5 bases each). Germline V gene sequence: CDR1 MNHEY, CDR2 SMNVEV (reference sequence). The CDR3 contains 13 residues. V dropped 3 bases and J dropped 5 bases, with 10 bases sitting between them. CDR3 nucleotide sequence: TGTGCCAGCAGTTTGGGGGTCCGGGAGACCCAGTACTTC. This translates into CASSLGVRETQYF.

The chain couples TRBV6-5 to TRBJ1-5, with TRBD1 matching 7 bases. J gave up 6 bases and V 5 bases, and 7 bases lay outside the gene matches. This CDR3 comprises 14 residues. Germline lookup yields CDR1 MNHEY and CDR2 SVGAGI. The CDR3 nucleotides read TGTGCCAGCAGTCCAGGGGGAGGGCGTCAGCCCCAGCATTTT. It yields the protein CASSPGGGRQPQHF.

This chain connects TRBV19 to TRBJ1-5; TRBD1 is a possible D gene (5 bases). V gave up 10 bases and J gave up 0 bases, with 19 bases separating them. Germline V lookup: CDR1 LNHDA, CDR2 SQIVND (reference sequence). The CDR3 runs to 16 residues. The CDR3 bases are TGTGCCACCCTCCGGGGCCCCGTGGATAGCAATCAGCCCCAGCATTTT. This codes for CATLRGPVDSNQPQHF.

The chain employs TRBV6-5 and TRBJ2-5; 7 bases are a match to TRBD2. This CDR3 contains 13 residues. CDR1 and CDR2 (germline): MNHEY, SVGAGI. Trimming at V came to 5 bases and at J to 5 bases, leaving 5 bases not matched to a gene. The CDR3 spells CASSRWGGETQYF. The CDR3 nucleotides read TGTGCCAGCAGTCGCTGGGGGGGGGAGACCCAGTACTTC.

CDR3 coding DNA: TGTGCCAGTACGACCGGGACAGGGTCCCCCGGGGAGCTGTTTTTT. It specifies CASTTGTGSPGELFF. The V and J genes are TRBV7-3 and TRBJ2-2, with 9 nucleotides matching TRBD1. Looked up from germline, CDR1 is SGHTA and CDR2 is FQGTGA. This CDR3 has 15 residues. Trimming at V came to 9 bases and at J to 6 bases, leaving 11 bases not matched to a gene. The whole variable domain, remainder taken from reference TRBV7-3 and TRBJ2-2, is GAGVSQTPSNKVTEKGKYVELRCDPISGHTALYWYRQSLGQGPEFLIYFQGTGAADDSGLPNDRFFAVRPEGSVSTLKIQRTERGDSAVYLCASTTGTGSPGELFFGEGSRLTVL.

The V call is TRBV7-3, the J call TRBJ1-1, with a weak D call TRBD1 (5 bases). This CDR3 has 15 residues. The V end lost 0 bases, the J end lost 1 base, and 9 bases lay between the germline ends. Looked up from germline, CDR1 is SGHTA and CDR2 is FQGTGA. DNA for the CDR3: TGTGCCAGCAGCTTAACAGGGGAGGCGAACACTGAAGCTTTCTTT. Amino acid sequence: CASSLTGEANTEAFF.

The chain links TRBV6-5 to TRBJ2-5, with D possibly being TRBD1 (6 bases). The V and J ends lost 6 bases and 1 base respectively, with 9 bases between them. This CDR3 has 13 amino acids. From germline, CDR1 is MNHEY and CDR2 SVGAGI. The CDR3 reads CASSQGFQETQYF. The CDR3 nucleotides are TGTGCCAGCAGCCAGGGGTTCCAAGAGACCCAGTACTTC.

This clone has more than one count but fewer than ten. This chain uses TRBV19 with TRBJ1-1; TRBD1 is a possible D gene (5 bases). The CDR3 contains 12 residues. CDR1 LNHDA and CDR2 SQIVND come from the germline V gene (reference sequence). Trimming removed 4 bases from V and 4 bases from J, with 7 bases in between. This CDR3 is CASSTGFTEAFF. The CDR3 DNA reads as TGTGCCAGTAGTACAGGGTTCACTGAAGCTTTCTTT.

J is TRBJ2-3 and V is TRBV28, with TRBD2 identical over 10 bases. V was pared by 7 bases and J by 0 bases, with 7 bases of the junction left unmatched. The germline CDR1 and CDR2 sequences are MDHEN and SYDVKM. The CDR3 contains 16 residues. CDR3: CASNLLAGPSTDTQYF. CDR3 bases: TGTGCCAGCAACCTACTAGCGGGACCTAGCACAGATACGCAGTATTTT. Full variable domain (rest looked up from reference TRBV28 and TRBJ2-3): DVKVTQSSRYLVKRTGEKVFLECVQDMDHENMFWYRQDPGLGLRLIYFSYDVKMKEKGDIPEGYSVSREKKERFSLILESASTNQTSMYLCASNLLAGPSTDTQYFGPGTRLTVL.

The V gene is TRBV12-5, the J gene TRBJ2-5, with D perhaps TRBD1 or TRBD2 (5 bases each). This CDR3 is built from 14 residues. Trimming pared 5 bases from V and 7 bases from J, leaving 17 bases between. Germline assignment: CDR1 LGHNT and CDR2 FRNRAP. The CDR3 DNA sequence: TGTGCTAGTGGTGCGTCGGGGTTTCAGGGGACCCAGTACTTC. As protein: CASGASGFQGTQYF.

The chain employs TRBV7-2 and TRBJ2-5, with 7 bases fitting TRBD2. The J call may be in error: the DNA end matches TRBJ2-7 better. The germline CDR1 and CDR2 sequences are SGHTA and FQGNSA. This CDR3 is built from 14 residues. The chain's CDR3 is CASSLALLASEQYF. DNA of the CDR3: TGTGCCAGCAGCTTAGCGCTACTAGCGAGCGAGCAGTACTTC.

The V call is TRBV7-6, the J call TRBJ1-5; 10 bases fit TRBD1. The CDR3 has 18 amino acids. V lost 1 base and J lost 4; bases outside the gene matches: 10. Germline CDR1 is SGHVS and CDR2 is FNYEAQ. This CDR3 reads CASSLGSGTGVGNQPQHF. Written as DNA, the CDR3 is TGTGCCAGCAGCTTAGGATCGGGGACAGGGGTAGGGAATCAGCCCCAGCATTTT. Together with reference TRBV7-6 and TRBJ1-5, the CDR3 gives the full variable domain: GAGVSQSPRYKVTKRGQDVALRCDPISGHVSLYWYRQALGQGPEFLTYFNYEAQQDKSGLPNDRFSAERPEGSISTLTIQRTEQRDSAMYRCASSLGSGTGVGNQPQHFGDGTRLSIL.

The rearrangement links TRBV7-8 to TRBJ1-3; no definite D call. CDR1 is SGHVS, CDR2 FQNEAQ, per germline. Trimming removed 5 bases from V and 2 bases from J, with 13 bases in between. The CDR3 runs to 15 residues. The CDR3 sequence is CASSGRGGPGNTIYF. CDR3 coding DNA: TGTGCCAGCAGCGGGCGGGGAGGACCTGGAAACACCATATATTTT.

The chain couples TRBV5-1 to TRBJ1-1; D remains ambiguous. This CDR3 is built from 14 residues. V lost 4 bases and J lost 5, with 15 bases in between. CDR1 is SGHRS and CDR2 is YFSETQ in the germline V gene. This CDR3 reads CASSPRPEETEAFF. In DNA, the CDR3 is TGCGCCAGCAGCCCTCGCCCCGAGGAGACTGAAGCTTTCTTT.

CDR3 protein: CASIGLAGVEQYF. The CDR3 DNA sequence: TGTGCCAGCATCGGACTAGCGGGTGTCGAGCAGTACTTC. This chain connects TRBV2 to TRBJ2-7, with 11 bases fitting TRBD2. The CDR3 length is 13 residues. The trim removed 7 bases at V and 6 bases at J, leaving 5 bases unmatched. Per germline, CDR1 SNHLY and CDR2 FYNNEI.

This clone was seen a single time. This rearrangement joins TRBV5-1 to TRBJ2-1, with TRBD2 matching over 10 bases. With V trimmed by 0 bases and J by 8 bases, 5 bases remained unmatched. The CDR3 extends over 15 amino acids. Germline V gene sequence: CDR1 SGHRS, CDR2 YFSETQ. CDR3 sequence: CASSLVSGRQYEQFF. The CDR3 DNA sequence: TGCGCCAGCAGCTTGGTTAGCGGGAGGCAATATGAGCAGTTCTTC.

J is TRBJ1-5 and V is TRBV2, with 7 bases identical to TRBD1. CDR3 length: 15 residues. Germline loops: CDR1 SNHLY, CDR2 FYNNEI. The V segment lost 6 bases and the J segment 4 bases; nucleotides outside the gene matches: 9. CDR3 sequence: CASSNDQGGNQPQHF. CDR3 DNA sequence: TGTGCCAGCAGCAACGACCAGGGGGGGAATCAGCCCCAGCATTTT.

V gene TRBV6-1 combines with J gene TRBJ2-2, with a possible D match to TRBD2 (6 bases). CDR3 length: 16 amino acids. CDR1 and CDR2 (germline): MNHNS, SASEGT. Trimming cost V 3 bases and J 5 bases, with 16 bases left between them. The CDR3 DNA reads as TGTGCCAGCAGTGACCCAGACGGGGGACGGACCGGGGAGCTGTTTTTT. The encoded protein is CASSDPDGGRTGELFF.

V gene TRBV27 combines with J gene TRBJ2-1, with 12 bases matching TRBD2. With V trimmed by 5 bases and J by 4 bases, 6 bases remained unmatched. The CDR3 loop spans 16 amino acids. Germline CDR1 is MNHEY and CDR2 is SMNVEV (reference sequence). CDR3: CASSPLAGGFYNEQFF. CDR3 DNA: TGTGCCAGCAGTCCCCTAGCGGGAGGGTTTTACAATGAGCAGTTCTTC.

This chain connects TRBV10-3 to TRBJ2-1; 9 bases agree with TRBD2. The CDR3 has 17 amino acids. J gave up 5 bases and V 6 bases, and 14 bases lay outside the gene matches. CDR1 and CDR2 from the germline V gene are ENHRY and SYGVKD. CDR3 amino acids: CAIRRGGGPSGNNEQFF. The CDR3 DNA is TGTGCCATCAGGCGGGGGGGCGGACCCTCGGGCAACAATGAGCAGTTCTTC.

V usage is TRBV5-1 and J usage is TRBJ2-2; D perhaps matches TRBD1 (6 bases). The CDR3 runs 15 residues. Trimming removed 2 bases from V and 2 bases from J, with 10 bases in between. In germline, CDR1 is SGHRS, CDR2 YFSETQ. The DNA for the CDR3 is TGCGCCAGCAGCTTTAGGGGGTCTAACACCGGGGAGCTGTTTTTT. Amino acid sequence: CASSFRGSNTGELFF.